Listed below are T cell receptor beta chains from one sample, sequenced in a study of T cells after yellow fever vaccination. TCRdb re-called the 5' RACE reads with MiXCR, one entry per CDR3 protein. Of about 69,000 distinct CDR3 sequences in the sample, around 5% were seen once. This material consisted of CD4+ T cells sorted from PBMCs, taken approximately 15 days after the first yellow fever vaccination. The receptors shown here come from a man aged 18 to 29 who received the YFV17D yellow fever vaccine. Both conserved end residues are part of each CDR3. A D gene is named only where the DNA matches it firmly. Each size is how often the clone was seen (once, few, many) or a class if it is expanded.

TRBV7-6	many	TRBD1	TRBJ1-1	CASSAIRDRGTEAFF	TGTGCCAGCAGCGCGATCCGGGACAGGGGGACTGAAGCTTTCTTT
TRBV6-5	many	.	TRBJ2-1	CASSYSNGYNEQFF	TGTGCCAGCAGTTACTCGAACGGGTACAATGAGCAGTTCTTC
TRBV9	many	.	TRBJ2-2	CASSAEIRVKGELFF	TGTGCCAGCAGCGCCGAGATCAGGGTGAAGGGGGAGCTGTTTTTT
TRBV20-1	many	.	TRBJ2-2	CSARPPRHNNGELFF	TGCAGTGCTAGACCCCCCCGGCATAATAACGGGGAGCTGTTTTTT
TRBV5-1	many	TRBD1	TRBJ2-1	CASRRDRGNGNEQFF	TGCGCCAGCAGACGAGACAGGGGGAACGGGAATGAGCAGTTCTTC
TRBV14	many	.	TRBJ1-1	CASSQEENTEAFF	TGTGCCAGCAGCCAAGAGGAGAACACTGAAGCTTTCTTT
TRBV5-4	few	.	TRBJ1-2	CASSPLGVRDHYGYTF	TGTGCCAGCAGCCCCCTCGGGGTGAGGGACCACTATGGCTACACCTTC
TRBV5-1	many	.	TRBJ2-3	CASSLTMGTDTQYF	TGCGCCAGCAGCTTGACAATGGGCACAGATACGCAGTATTTT
TRBV6-1	many	TRBD2	TRBJ2-1	CASSEQAGGLVYNEQFF	TGTGCCAGCAGTGAGCAAGCGGGGGGGCTTGTCTATAATGAGCAGTTCTTC
TRBV7-2	many	.	TRBJ2-3	CASSLDRSSTDTQYF	TGTGCCAGCAGCTTAGACAGGTCGAGCACAGATACGCAGTATTTT
TRBV20-1	many	.	TRBJ2-2	CSARPGFRPGELFF	TGCAGTGCTAGACCCGGGTTTCGCCCCGGGGAGCTGTTTTTT
TRBV7-9	many	TRBD1	TRBJ1-2	CASSLANAGTGFYGYTF	TGTGCCAGCAGCTTAGCTAACGCCGGGACAGGGTTCTATGGCTACACCTTC
TRBV4-2	few	TRBD1	TRBJ2-1	CASSPRTGSPYNEQFF	TGTGCCAGCAGCCCACGGACAGGGAGTCCCTACAATGAGCAGTTCTTC
TRBV5-1	many	.	TRBJ2-7	CASSFDRSYEQYF	TGCGCCAGCAGCTTCGACCGGTCCTACGAGCAGTACTTC